The source of this TCR beta chain is a study of blood T cell repertoires in COVID-19. Study summary: PBMCs, B-cell-depleted T cells, or T cells were the source of the cDNA or gDNA that made up the material.

Individuals drawn from about 26 US areas were about 18 to 95 years old. V lost 2 bases, J lost 0 bases, and 13 bases lay in between. Germline CDR1 MDHEN, CDR2 SYDVKM. This CDR3 has 16 residues. Libraries were prepared by immunoSEQ multiplex PCR; TCRdb keeps only in-frame clonotypes and omits some of them. This sample has about 400,000 clones, with around 90% found just once. Sample: PBMCs or T cells enriched from blood (not recorded which). The chain employs TRBV28 and TRBJ1-1, with D possibly TRBD1 on 5 matching bases. The sequence was obtained from a woman between 18 and 29 years old with acute COVID-19. CDR3 sequence reads: CASSLLTAGMNTEAFF. The CDR3 DNA reads as TGTGCCAGCAGTTTACTCACCGCAGGGATGAACACTGAAGCTTTCTTT.